Listed below are T cell receptor beta chains from one sample, sequenced in a study of beta chain features in type 1 diabetes. Generated by immunoSEQ multiplex PCR, the TCRdb table keeps only in-frame clones and is missing some. The sample yields about 370,000 clones, about 14% seen once. The sequenced material came from naive CD4+ T cells from blood. The receptors stem from a woman aged 18-29 years in good health. The CDR3 runs from the conserved cysteine through the conserved F or W. Fields, in order: V gene, clone size, D gene, J gene, CDR3 DNA, CDR3 protein. A D gene is named only where the DNA matches it firmly. The size entry is marked missing in some rows and otherwise reads once, few, many or a size class.

TRBV7-9	few	TRBD1	TRBJ2-1	TGTGCCAGCAGCTGGGGGACAGGGGGAAACAATGAGCAGTTCTTC	CASSWGTGGNNEQFF
TRBV9	few	-	TRBJ2-5	TGTGCCAGCAGCGTAGGAGGACTACCTTACCAAGAGACCCAGTACTTC	CASSVGGLPYQETQYF
TRBV28	-	TRBD2	TRBJ2-3	TGTGCCAGCAGTCTCCCCCCGGCTAGCGGATTCACAGATACGCAGTATTTT	CASSLPPASGFTDTQYF
TRBV28	-	-	TRBJ1-1	TGTGCCAGCAGTTTTAGCCGGATTGAGGTCACTGAAGCTTTCTTT	CASSFSRIEVTEAFF
TRBV7-9	few	-	TRBJ2-1	TGTGCCAGCAGCTTACTAGCCCCATCGTACAATGAGCAGTTCTTC	CASSLLAPSYNEQFF
TRBV18	few	-	TRBJ2-7	TGTGCCAGCTCTCCTACTACTAGTTCCGAGCAGTACTTC	CASSPTTSSEQYF
TRBV29-1	-	-	TRBJ2-7	TGCAGCGTTGGAGGGTCTGGGTACGAGCAGTACTTC	CSVGGSGYEQYF
TRBV5-4	-	TRBD2	TRBJ2-5	TGTGCCAGCAGCTTGGCGACTAGCGGAGAACAAGAGACCCAGTACTTC	CASSLATSGEQETQYF
TRBV4-1	few	TRBD1	TRBJ1-4	TGCGCCAGCAGCCGCCTGGCACAGGGGAAGGAAAAACTGTTTTTT	CASSRLAQGKEKLFF
TRBV23-1	-	TRBD1	TRBJ2-7	TGCGCCAGCAGTCAATCGAGCAGGGGGCACTACGAGCAGTACTTC	CASSQSSRGHYEQYF
TRBV28	once	-	TRBJ1-2	TGTGCCAGCAGTCAGGGCCGCTATGGCTACACCTTC	CASSQGRYGYTF
TRBV6-6	-	TRBD1	TRBJ1-5	TGTGCCAGCAGTTACCGGGACAGGGGCGGTCAGCCCCAGCATTTT	CASSYRDRGGQPQHF
TRBV29-1	-	TRBD2	TRBJ2-1	TGCAGCGTTGAAGTAGCGGGAGGGCCCGCTGAGCAGTTCTTC	CSVEVAGGPAEQFF
TRBV29-1	few	-	TRBJ1-5	TGCAGCGTAGGGGGTGACGGAGTCAATCAGCCCCAGCATTTT	CSVGGDGVNQPQHF
TRBV29-1	-	-	TRBJ1-5	TGCAGCGTTGGGGCGTCAAATCAGCCCCAGCATTTT	CSVGASNQPQHF